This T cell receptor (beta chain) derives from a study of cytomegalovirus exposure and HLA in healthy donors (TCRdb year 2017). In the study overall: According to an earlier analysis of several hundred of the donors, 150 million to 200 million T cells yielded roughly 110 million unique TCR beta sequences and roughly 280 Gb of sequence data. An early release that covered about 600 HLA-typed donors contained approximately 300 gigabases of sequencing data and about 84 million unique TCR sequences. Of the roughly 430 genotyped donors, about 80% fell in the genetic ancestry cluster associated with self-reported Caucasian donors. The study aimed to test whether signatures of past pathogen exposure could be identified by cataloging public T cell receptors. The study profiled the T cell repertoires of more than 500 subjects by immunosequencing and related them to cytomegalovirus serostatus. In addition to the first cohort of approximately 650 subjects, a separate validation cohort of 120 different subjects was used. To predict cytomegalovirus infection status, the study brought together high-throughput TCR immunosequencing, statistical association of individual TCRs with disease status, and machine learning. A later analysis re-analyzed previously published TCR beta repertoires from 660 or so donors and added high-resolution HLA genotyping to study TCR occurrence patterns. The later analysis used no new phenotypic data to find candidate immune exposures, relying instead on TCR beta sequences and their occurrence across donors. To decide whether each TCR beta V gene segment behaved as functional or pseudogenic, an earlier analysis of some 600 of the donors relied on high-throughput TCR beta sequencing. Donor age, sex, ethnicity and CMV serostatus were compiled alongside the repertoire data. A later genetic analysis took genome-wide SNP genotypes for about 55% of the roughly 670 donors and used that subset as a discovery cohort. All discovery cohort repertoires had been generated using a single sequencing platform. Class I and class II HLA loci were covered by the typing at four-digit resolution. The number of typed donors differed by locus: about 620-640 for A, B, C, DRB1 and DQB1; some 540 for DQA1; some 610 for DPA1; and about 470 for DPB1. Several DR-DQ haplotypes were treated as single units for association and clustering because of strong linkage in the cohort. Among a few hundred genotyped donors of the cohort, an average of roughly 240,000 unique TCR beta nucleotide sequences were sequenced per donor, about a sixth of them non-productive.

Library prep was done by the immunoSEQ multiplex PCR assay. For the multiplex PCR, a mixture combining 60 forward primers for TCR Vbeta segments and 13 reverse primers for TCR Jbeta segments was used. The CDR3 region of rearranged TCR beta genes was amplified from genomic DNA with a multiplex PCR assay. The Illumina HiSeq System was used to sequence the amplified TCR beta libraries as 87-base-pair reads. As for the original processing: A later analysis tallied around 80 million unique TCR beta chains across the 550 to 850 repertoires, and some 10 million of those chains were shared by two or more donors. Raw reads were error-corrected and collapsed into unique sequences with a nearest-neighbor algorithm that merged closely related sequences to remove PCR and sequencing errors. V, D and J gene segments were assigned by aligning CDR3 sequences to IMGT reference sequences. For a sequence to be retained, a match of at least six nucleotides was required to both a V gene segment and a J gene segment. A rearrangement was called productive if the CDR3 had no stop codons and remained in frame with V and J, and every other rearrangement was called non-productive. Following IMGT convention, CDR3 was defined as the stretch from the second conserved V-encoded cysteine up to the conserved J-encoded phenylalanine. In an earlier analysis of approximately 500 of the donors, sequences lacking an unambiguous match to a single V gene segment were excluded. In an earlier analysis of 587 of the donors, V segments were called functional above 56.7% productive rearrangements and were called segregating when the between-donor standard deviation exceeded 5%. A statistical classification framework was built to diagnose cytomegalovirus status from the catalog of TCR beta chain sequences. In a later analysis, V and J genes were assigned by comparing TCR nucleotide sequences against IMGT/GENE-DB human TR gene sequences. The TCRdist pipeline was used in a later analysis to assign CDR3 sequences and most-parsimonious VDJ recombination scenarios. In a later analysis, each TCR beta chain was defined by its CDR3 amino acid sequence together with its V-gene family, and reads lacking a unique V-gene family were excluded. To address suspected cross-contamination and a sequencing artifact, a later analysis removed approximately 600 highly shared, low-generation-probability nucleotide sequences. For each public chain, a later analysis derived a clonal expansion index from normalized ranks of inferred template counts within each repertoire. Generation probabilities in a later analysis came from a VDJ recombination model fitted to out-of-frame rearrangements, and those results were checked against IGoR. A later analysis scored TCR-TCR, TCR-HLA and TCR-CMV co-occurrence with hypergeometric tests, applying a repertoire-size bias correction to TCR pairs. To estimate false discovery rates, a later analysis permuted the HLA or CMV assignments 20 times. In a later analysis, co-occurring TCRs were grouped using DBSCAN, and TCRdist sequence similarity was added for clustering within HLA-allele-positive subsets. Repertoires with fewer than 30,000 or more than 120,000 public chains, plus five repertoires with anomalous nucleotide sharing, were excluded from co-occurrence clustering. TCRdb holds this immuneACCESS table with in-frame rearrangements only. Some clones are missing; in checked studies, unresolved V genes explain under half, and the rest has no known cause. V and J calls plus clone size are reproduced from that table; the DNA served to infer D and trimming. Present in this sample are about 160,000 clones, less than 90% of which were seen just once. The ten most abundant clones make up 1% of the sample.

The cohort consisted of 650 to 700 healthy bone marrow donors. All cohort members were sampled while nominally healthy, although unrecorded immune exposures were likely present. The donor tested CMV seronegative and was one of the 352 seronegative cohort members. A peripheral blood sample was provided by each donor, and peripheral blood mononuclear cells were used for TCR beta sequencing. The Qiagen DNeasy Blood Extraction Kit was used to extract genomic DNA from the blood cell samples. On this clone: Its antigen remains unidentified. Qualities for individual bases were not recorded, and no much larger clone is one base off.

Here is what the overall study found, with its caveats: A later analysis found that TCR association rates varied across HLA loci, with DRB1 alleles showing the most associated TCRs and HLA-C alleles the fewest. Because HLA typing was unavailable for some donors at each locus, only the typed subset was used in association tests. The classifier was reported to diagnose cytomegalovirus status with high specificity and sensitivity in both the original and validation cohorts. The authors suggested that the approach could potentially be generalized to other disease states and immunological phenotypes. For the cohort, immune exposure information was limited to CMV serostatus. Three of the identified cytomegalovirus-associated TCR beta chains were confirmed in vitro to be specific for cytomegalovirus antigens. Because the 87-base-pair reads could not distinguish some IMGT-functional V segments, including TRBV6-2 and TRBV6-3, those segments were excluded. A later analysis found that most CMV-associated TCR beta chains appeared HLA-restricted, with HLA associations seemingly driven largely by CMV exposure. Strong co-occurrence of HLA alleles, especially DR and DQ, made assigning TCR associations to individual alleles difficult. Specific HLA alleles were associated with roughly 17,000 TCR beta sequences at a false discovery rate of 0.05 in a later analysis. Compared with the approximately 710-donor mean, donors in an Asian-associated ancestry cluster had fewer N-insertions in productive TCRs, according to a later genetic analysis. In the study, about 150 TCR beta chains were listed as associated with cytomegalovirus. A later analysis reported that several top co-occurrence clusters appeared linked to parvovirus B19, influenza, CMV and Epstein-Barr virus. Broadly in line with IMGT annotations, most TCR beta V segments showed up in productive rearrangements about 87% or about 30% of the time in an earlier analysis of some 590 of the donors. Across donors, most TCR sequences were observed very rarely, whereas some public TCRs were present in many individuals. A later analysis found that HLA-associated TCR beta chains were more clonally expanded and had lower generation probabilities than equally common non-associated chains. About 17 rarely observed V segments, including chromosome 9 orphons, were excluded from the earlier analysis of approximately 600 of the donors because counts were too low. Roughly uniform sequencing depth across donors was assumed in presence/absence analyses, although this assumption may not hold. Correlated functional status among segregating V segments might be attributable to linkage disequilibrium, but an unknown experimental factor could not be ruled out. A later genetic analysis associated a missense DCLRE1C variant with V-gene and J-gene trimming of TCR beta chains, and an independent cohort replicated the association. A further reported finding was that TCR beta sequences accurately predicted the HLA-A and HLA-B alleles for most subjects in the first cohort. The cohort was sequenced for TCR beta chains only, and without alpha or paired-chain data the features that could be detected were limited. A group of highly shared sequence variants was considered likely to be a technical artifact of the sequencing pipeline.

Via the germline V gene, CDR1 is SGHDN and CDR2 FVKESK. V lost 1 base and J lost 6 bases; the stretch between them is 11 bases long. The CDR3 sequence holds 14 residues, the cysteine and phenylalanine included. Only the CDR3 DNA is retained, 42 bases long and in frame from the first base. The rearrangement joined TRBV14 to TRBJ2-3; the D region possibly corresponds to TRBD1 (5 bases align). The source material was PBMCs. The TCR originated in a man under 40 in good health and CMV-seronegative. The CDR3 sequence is CASSQVQGGDTQYF. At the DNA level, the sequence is TGTGCCAGCAGCCAAGTTCAGGGTGGGGATACGCAGTATTTT.